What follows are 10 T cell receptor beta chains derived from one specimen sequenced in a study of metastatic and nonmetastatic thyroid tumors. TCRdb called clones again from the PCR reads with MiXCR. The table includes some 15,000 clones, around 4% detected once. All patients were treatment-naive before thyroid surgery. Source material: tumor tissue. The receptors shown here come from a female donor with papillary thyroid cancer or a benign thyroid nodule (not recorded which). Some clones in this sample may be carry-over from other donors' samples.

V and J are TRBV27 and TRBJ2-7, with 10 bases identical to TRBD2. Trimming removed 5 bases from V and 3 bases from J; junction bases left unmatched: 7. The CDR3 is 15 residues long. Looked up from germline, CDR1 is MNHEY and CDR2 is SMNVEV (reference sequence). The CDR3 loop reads CASSDPGLARYEQYF. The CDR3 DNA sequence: TGTGCCAGCAGTGATCCGGGACTAGCGCGCTACGAGCAGTACTTC.

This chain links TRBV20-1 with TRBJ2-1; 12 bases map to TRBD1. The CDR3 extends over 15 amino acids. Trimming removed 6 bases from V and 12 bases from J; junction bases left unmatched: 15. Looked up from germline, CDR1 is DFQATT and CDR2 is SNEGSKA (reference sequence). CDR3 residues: CSAQGVGQGAVGQFF. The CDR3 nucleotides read TGCAGTGCCCAAGGCGTGGGACAGGGGGCGGTCGGGCAGTTCTTC.

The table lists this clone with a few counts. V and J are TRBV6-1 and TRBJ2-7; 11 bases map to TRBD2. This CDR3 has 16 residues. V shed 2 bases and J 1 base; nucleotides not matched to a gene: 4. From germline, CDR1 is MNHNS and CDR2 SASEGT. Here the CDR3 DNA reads TGTGCCAGCAGTGAAACGGGGACTAGCGGTTCCTACGAGCAGTACTTC. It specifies CASSETGTSGSYEQYF.

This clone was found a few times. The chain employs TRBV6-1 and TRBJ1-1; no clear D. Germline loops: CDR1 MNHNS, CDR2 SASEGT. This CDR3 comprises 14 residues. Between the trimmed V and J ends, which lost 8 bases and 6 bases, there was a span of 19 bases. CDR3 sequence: CASYVLIGEAEAFF. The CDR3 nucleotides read TGTGCCAGCTATGTTTTGATTGGGGAGGCTGAAGCTTTCTTT.

The DNA for the CDR3 is TGTGCCAGCAGTTCGGGTGGTGGGGCCAACGTCCTGACTTTC. It codes for CASSSGGGANVLTF. The chain has TRBV6-2 or TRBV6-3 and TRBJ2-6; D unclear. Trimming cost V 4 bases and J 3 bases, with 7 bases left between them. The CDR3 runs to 14 residues. CDR1 and CDR2 from the germline V gene are MNHEY and SVGEGT.

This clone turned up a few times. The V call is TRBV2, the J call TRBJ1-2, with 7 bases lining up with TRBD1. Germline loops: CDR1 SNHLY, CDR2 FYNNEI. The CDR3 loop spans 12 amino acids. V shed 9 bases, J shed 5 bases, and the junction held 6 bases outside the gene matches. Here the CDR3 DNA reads TGTGCCAGTGCACAGGGGTGGTATGGCTACACCTTC. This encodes CASAQGWYGYTF.

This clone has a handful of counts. CDR3 sequence (DNA): TGTGCCAGCAGTTTGCCGGAGGGGCTCGGCGGGGAGCTGTTTTTT. It encodes CASSLPEGLGGELFF. The chain recombines TRBV28 with TRBJ2-2, with D perhaps matching TRBD2 (6 bases). The germline V gene has CDR1 MDHEN and CDR2 SYDVKM. The CDR3 sequence is 15 residues long. V lost 3 bases and J 7 bases, leaving 15 bases between the germline ends.

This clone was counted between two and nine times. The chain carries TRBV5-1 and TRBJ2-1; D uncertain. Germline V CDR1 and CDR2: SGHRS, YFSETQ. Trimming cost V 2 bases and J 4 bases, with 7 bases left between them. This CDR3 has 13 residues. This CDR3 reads CASSLGQYNEQFF. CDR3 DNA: TGCGCCAGCAGCTTAGGTCAGTACAATGAGCAGTTCTTC. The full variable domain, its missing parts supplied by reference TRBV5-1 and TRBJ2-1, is KAGVTQTPRYLIKTRGQQVTLSCSPISGHRSVSWYQQTPGQGLQFLFEYFSETQRNKGNFPGRFSGRQFSNSRSEMNVSTLELGDSALYLCASSLGQYNEQFFGPGTRLTVL.

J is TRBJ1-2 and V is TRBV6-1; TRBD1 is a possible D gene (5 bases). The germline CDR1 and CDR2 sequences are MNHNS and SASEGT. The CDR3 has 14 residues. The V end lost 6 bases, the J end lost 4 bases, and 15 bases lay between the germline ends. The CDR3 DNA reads TGTGCCAGCAGCCCTGCGGGGGAGACCTATGGCTACACCTTC. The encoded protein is CASSPAGETYGYTF.

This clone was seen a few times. CDR3 sequence: CAWRDGGTEAFF. The CDR3 bases are TGTGCCTGGAGAGACGGAGGGACTGAAGCTTTCTTT. This chain joins TRBV30 and TRBJ1-1, with D uncertain. The CDR3 is 12 amino acids. Germline V gene sequence: CDR1 GTSNPN, CDR2 SVGIG (reference sequence). The V end lost 3 bases, the J end lost 5 bases, and 10 bases lay between the germline ends.